The rows below give T cell receptor beta chains drawn from one sample of a study of CD4 and CD8 cells across lung adenocarcinoma regions. MiXCR was run by TCRdb on the PCR reads, yielding one entry per CDR3 protein. The sample yields over 9,500 distinct CDR3 sequences, roughly 60% seen once. The material sequenced was CD8+ T cells from the margin of a lung tumor. The receptors originated from a female donor with lung adenocarcinoma. The CD4 and CD8 labels of this study may be unreliable. CDR3s include the opening cysteine and the closing phenylalanine or tryptophan. A D gene is named only where the DNA matches it firmly. A row's size may be missing; if present it is once, few, many or a size class.

.,TRBV10-2,.,TRBJ1-2,TGCGCCAGCAGTGAGTCTGGCAGGGGTTCCTATGGCTACACCTTC,CASSESGRGSYGYTF
.,TRBV3-1,.,TRBJ1-2,TGTGCCAGCAGCCAAGACAGGGACGCGGGCTACACCTTC,CASSQDRDAGYTF
TRBD2,TRBV7-6,many,TRBJ2-3,TGTGCCAGCAGCTTAGGCGTAGCGGGGACCACAGATACGCAGTATTTT,CASSLGVAGTTDTQYF
.,TRBV6-1,.,TRBJ1-1,TGTGCCAGCAGTACCCATCAGAAGAACACTGAAGCTTTCTTT,CASSTHQKNTEAFF
.,TRBV6-1,.,TRBJ2-1,TGTGCCAGCAGTCGTTTCCATACCTACAATGAGCAGTTCTTC,CASSRFHTYNEQFF
.,TRBV27,many,TRBJ1-2,TGTGCCAGCACTCGAAGGGGCGGAATGAGGGGCTACACCTTC,CASTRRGGMRGYTF
TRBD2,TRBV10-2,.,TRBJ2-7,TGCGCGGGCAGCGGGGGGAGGGACGCAGAGACGCAGTACTTC,CAGSGGRDAETQYF
.,TRBV10-3,.,TRBJ2-4,TGTGCGGGGCAGGGGGGGGGGGCCAAAAACACTCAGTACTTC,CAGQGGGAKNTQYF
TRBD1,TRBV14,many,TRBJ2-3,TGTGCCAGCAGCCAAGGGACAGGGGGCCATACGCAGTATTTT,CASSQGTGGHTQYF
TRBD1,TRBV20-1,many,TRBJ1-2,TGCAGTGCACAAAGGGGGCCGGACTATGGCTACACCTTC,CSAQRGPDYGYTF
.,TRBV10-1,.,TRBJ2-4,TGCGCCAGCAGTGAGGGGGTGCGAGACAAAGATACGCAGTACTTC,CASSEGVRDKDTQYF
.,TRBV6-1,.,TRBJ2-4,TGTGCCAGCGGGGACCTCGGGGGCCGCGAGAAGGAGATTCAGTACTTC,CASGDLGGREKEIQYF
.,TRBV27,.,TRBJ1-2,TGTGCCAGCAGTTTATTTCGGGGAGTCGGCGGCTACACCTTC,CASSLFRGVGGYTF
.,TRBV15,.,TRBJ1-2,TGTGCCACCAGCAGAGAGGGGGCTCGCTATGGCTACACCTTC,CATSREGARYGYTF
TRBD1,TRBV7-2,many,TRBJ2-5,TGTGCCAGCAGCTTAGTTTCTGGACAGGCTGAGACCCAGTACTTC,CASSLVSGQAETQYF